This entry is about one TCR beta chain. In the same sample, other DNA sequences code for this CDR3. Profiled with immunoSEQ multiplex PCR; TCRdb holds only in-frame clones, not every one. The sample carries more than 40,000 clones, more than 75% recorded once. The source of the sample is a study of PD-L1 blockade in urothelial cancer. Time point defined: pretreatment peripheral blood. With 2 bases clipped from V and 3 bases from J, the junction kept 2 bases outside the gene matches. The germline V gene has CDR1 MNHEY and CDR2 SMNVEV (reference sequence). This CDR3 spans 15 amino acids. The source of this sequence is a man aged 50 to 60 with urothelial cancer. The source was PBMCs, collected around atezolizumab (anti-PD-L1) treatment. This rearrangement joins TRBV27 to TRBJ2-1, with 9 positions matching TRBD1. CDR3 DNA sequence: TGTGCCAGCAGTTTAGACAGGGGGGGCTACAATGAGCAGTTCTTC. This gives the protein CASSLDRGGYNEQFF.